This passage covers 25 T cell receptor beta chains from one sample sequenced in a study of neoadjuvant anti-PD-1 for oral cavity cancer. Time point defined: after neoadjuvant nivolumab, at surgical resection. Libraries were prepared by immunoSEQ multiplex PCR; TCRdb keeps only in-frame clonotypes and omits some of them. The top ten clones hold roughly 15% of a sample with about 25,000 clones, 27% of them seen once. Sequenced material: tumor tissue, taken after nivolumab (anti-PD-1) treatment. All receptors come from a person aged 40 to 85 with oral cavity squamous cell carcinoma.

DNA of the CDR3: TGTGCCAGCAGCCTCCAGTCGGATGGCTACACCTTC. This gives the protein CASSLQSDGYTF. This rearrangement joins TRBV7-9 to TRBJ1-2; D gene unclear. The ends were cut back, 5 bases at V and 6 bases at J, with 10 bases in the middle. Germline assignment: CDR1 SEHNR and CDR2 FQNEAQ (reference sequence). The CDR3 covers 12 residues.

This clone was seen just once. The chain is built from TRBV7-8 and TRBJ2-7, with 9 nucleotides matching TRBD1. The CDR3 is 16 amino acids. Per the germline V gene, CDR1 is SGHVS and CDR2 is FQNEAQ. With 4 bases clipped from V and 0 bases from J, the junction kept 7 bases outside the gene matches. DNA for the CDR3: TGTGCCAGCAGCTCGCGCTGGGACAGGGACTCCTACGAGCAGTACTTC. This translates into CASSSRWDRDSYEQYF. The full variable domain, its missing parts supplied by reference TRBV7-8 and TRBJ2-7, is GAGVSQSPRYKVAKRGQDVALRCDPISGHVSLFWYQQALGQGPEFLTYFQNEAQLDKSGLPSDRFFAERPEGSVSTLKIQRTQQEDSAVYLCASSSRWDRDSYEQYFGPGTRLTVT.

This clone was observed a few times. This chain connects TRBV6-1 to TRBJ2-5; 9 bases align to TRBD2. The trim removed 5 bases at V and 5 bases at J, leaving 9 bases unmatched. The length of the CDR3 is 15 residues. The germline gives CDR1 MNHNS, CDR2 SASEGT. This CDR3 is CASSFHSGSRETQYF. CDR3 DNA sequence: TGTGCCAGCAGTTTCCATAGCGGGAGCCGGGAGACCCAGTACTTC.

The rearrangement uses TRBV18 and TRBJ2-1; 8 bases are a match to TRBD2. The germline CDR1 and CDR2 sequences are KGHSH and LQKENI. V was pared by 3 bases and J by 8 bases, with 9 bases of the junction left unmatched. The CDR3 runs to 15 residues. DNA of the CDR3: TGTGCCAGCTCACCTCCCCCTCACGGGAGGGATGAGCAGTTCTTC. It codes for CASSPPPHGRDEQFF.

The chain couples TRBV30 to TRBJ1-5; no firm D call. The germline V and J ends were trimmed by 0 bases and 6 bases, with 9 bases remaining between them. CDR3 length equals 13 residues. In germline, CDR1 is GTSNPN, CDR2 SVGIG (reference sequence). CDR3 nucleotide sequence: TGTGCCTGGAGTGTACGGATGTCTCAGCCCCAGCATTTT. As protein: CAWSVRMSQPQHF.

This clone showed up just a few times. The CDR3 spells CASSFWTGAVFGELFF. The DNA for the CDR3 is TGTGCCAGCAGTTTTTGGACAGGGGCGGTGTTCGGGGAGCTGTTTTTT. V usage is TRBV7-6 and J usage is TRBJ2-2, with 9 bases fitting TRBD1. There are 16 residues in the CDR3. Germline V gene lookup returns CDR1 SGHVS and CDR2 FNYEAQ. The ends lost 6 bases at V and 7 bases at J; junction bases unmatched: 12.

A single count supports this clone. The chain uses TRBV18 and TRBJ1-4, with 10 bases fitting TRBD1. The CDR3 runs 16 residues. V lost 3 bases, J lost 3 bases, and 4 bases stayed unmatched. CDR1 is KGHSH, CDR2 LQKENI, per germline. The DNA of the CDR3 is TGTGCCAGCTCACCGGACAGGGGGAGGTCTAATGAAAAACTGTTTTTT. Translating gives CASSPDRGRSNEKLFF.

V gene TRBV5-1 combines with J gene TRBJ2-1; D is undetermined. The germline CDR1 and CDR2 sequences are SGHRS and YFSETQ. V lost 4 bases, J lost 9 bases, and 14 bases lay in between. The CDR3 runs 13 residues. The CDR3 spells CASSPRMQSEQFF. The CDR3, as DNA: TGCGCCAGCAGCCCCCGGATGCAATCTGAGCAGTTCTTC.

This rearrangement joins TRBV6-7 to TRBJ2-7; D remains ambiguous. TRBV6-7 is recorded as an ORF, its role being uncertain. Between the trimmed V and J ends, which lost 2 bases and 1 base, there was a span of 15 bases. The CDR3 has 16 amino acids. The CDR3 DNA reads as TGTGCCAGCAGTTACCCGCTGGAGCCCATTTCCTACGAGCAGTACTTC. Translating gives CASSYPLEPISYEQYF.

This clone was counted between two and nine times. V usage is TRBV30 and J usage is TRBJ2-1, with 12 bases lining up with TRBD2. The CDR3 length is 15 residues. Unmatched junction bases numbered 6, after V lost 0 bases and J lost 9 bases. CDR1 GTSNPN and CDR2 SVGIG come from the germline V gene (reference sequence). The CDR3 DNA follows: TGTGCCTGGAGTGTTGGACTAGCGGGACTCCTTGAGCAGTTCTTC. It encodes CAWSVGLAGLLEQFF.

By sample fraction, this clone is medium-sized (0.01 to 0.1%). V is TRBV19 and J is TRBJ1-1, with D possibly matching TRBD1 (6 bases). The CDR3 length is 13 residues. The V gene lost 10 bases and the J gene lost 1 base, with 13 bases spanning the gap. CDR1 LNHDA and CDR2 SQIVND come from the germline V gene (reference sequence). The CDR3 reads CAIQGLGNTEAFF. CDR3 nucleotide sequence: TGTGCCATACAGGGTTTGGGGAACACTGAAGCTTTCTTT.

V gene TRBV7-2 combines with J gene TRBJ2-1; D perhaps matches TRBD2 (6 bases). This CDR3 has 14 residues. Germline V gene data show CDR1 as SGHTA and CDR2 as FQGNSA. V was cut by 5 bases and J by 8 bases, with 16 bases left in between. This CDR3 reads CASSPRSGSDEQFF. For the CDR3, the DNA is TGTGCCAGCAGCCCCAGATCCGGGAGCGATGAGCAGTTCTTC.

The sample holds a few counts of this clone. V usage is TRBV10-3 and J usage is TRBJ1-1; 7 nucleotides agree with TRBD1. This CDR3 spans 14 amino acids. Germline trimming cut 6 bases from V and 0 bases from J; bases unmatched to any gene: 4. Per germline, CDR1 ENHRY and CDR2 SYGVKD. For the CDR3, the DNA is TGTGCCATCAGCCCACAGGGGATGAACACTGAAGCTTTCTTT. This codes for CAISPQGMNTEAFF.

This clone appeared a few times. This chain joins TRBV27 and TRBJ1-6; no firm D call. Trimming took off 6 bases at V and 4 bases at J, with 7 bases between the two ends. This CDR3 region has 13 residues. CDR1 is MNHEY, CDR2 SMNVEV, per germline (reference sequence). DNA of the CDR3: TGTGCCAGCAGAAGACAATATAATTCACCCCTCCACTTT. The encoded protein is CASRRQYNSPLHF.

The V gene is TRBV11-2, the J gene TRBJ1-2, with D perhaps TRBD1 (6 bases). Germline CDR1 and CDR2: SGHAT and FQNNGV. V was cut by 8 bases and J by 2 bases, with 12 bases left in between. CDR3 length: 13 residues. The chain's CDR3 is CASSRRGNYGYTF. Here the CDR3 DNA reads TGTGCCAGCTCAAGAAGGGGGAACTATGGCTACACCTTC.

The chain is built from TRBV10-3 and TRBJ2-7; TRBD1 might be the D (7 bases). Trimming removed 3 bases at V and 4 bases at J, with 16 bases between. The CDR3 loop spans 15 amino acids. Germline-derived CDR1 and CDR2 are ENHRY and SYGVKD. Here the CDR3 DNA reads TGTGCCATCAGTGAAGGGGCGACAGGGACTTACGAGCAGTACTTC. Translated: CAISEGATGTYEQYF.

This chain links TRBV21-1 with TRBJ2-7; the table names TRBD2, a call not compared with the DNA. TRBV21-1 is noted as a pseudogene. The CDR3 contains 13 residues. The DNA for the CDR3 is TGTGCCGCCCGACGGGACTCCACCTACGAGCAGTACTTC. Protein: CAARRDSTYEQYF.

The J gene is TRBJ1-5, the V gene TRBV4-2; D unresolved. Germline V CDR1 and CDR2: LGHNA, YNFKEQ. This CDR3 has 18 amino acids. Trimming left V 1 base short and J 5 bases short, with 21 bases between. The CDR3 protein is CASSQAHGPSKTHQPQHF. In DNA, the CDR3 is TGTGCCAGCAGCCAAGCCCACGGACCGAGTAAAACTCATCAGCCCCAGCATTTT.

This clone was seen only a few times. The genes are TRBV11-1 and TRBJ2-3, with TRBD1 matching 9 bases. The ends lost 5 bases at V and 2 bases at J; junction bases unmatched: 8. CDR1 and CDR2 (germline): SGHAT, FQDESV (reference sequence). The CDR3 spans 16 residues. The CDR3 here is CASSKRQGGLTDTQYF. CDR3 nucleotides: TGTGCCAGCAGCAAACGACAGGGGGGTCTCACAGATACGCAGTATTTT.

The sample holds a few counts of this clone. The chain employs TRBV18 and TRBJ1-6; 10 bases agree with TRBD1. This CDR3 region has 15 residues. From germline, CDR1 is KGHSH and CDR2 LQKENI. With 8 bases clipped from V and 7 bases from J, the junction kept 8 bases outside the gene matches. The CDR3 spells CASTLDRGTNSPLHF. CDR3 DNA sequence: TGTGCCAGCACCCTGGACAGGGGGACGAATTCACCCCTCCACTTT. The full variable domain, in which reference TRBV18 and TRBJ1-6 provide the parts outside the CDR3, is NAGVMQNPRHLVRRRGQEARLRCSPMKGHSHVYWYRQLPEEGLKFMVYLQKENIIDESGMPKERFSAEFPKEGPSILRIQQVVRGDSAAYFCASTLDRGTNSPLHFGNGTRLTVT.

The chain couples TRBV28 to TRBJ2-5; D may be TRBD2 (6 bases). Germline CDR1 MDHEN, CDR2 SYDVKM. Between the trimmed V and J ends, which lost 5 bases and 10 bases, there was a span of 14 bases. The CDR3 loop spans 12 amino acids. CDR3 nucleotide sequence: TGTGCCAGCAGTCCTTTCCCGGGAGACCAGTACTTC. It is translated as CASSPFPGDQYF. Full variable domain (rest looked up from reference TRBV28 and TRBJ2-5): DVKVTQSSRYLVKRTGEKVFLECVQDMDHENMFWYRQDPGLGLRLIYFSYDVKMKEKGDIPEGYSVSREKKERFSLILESASTNQTSMYLCASSPFPGDQYFGPGTRLLVL.

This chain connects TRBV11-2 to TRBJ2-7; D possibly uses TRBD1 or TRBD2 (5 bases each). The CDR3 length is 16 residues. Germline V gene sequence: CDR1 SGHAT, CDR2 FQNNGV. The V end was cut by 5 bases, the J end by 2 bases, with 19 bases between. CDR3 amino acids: CASSRIQGSGPYEQYF. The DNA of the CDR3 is TGTGCCAGCAGCCGGATTCAGGGAAGCGGTCCCTACGAGCAGTACTTC.

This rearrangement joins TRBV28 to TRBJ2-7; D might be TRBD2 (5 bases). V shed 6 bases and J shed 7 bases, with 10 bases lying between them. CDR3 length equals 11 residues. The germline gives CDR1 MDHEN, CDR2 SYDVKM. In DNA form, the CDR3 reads TGTGCCAGCAGGGAAGGAGGAGAGCAGTACTTC. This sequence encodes CASREGGEQYF.

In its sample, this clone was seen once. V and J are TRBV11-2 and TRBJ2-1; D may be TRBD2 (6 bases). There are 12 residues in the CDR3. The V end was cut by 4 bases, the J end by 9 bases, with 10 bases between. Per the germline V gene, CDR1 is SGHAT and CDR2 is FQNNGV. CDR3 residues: CASSYTSIEQFF. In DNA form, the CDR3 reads TGTGCCAGCAGCTATACTAGCATTGAGCAGTTCTTC. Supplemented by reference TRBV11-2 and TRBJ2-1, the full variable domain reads EAGVAQSPRYKIIEKRQSVAFWCNPISGHATLYWYQQILGQGPKLLIQFQNNGVVDDSQLPKDRFSAERLKGVDSTLKIQPAKLEDSAVYLCASSYTSIEQFFGPGTRLTVL.

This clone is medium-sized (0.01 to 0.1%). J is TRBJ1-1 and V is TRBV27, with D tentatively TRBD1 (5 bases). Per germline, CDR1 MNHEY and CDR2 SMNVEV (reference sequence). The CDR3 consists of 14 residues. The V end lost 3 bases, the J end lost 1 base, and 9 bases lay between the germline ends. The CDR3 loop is CASSLWGSNTEAFF. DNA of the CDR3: TGTGCCAGCAGTTTGTGGGGGTCGAACACTGAAGCTTTCTTT.